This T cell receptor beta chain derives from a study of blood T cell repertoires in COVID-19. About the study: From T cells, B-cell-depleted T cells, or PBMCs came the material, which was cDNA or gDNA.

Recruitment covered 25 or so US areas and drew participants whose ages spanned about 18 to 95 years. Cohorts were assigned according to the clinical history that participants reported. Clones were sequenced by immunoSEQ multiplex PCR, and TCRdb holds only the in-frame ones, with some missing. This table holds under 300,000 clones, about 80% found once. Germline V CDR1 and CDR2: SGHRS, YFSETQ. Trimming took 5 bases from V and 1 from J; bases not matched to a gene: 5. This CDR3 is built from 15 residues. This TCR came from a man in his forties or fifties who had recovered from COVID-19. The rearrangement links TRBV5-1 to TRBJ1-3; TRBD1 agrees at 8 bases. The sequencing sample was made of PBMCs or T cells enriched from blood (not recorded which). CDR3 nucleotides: TGCGCCAGCAGGGGGCAGGGGGCGTCTGGAAACACCATATATTTT. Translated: CASRGQGASGNTIYF.